This T cell receptor (beta chain) was recorded in a study of shared clonotypes between healthy human individuals. Findings of the study overall: Donor scarcity curtailed the genetic and exposure-history diversity represented herein.

Replicate PCRs run on unsorted PBMC used around 330 ng DNA, which was 30,000 or so T cell genomes. Generated by immunoSEQ multiplex PCR, the TCRdb table keeps only in-frame clones and is missing some. The table lists 520,000 or so clones, 75% to 85% of them singletons. The donors, all of them Caucasian adults, lived in Nashville, Tennessee. The CDR3 has 14 amino acids. With 5 bases clipped from V and 6 bases from J, the junction kept 6 bases outside the gene matches. Germline V lookup: CDR1 PRHDT, CDR2 FYEKMQ (reference sequence). Remarks on this clone: Its specificity is not known.

This receptor was obtained from a woman aged 40 to 50 in good health. Some clones in this sample may be carry-over from other donors' samples. The V gene is TRBV13, the J gene TRBJ2-1; 8 bases map to TRBD2. Material for sequencing was PBMCs. CDR3 bases: TGTGCCAGCAGCCCCGGGACTAGAATCAATGAGCAGTTCTTC. It encodes CASSPGTRINEQFF.